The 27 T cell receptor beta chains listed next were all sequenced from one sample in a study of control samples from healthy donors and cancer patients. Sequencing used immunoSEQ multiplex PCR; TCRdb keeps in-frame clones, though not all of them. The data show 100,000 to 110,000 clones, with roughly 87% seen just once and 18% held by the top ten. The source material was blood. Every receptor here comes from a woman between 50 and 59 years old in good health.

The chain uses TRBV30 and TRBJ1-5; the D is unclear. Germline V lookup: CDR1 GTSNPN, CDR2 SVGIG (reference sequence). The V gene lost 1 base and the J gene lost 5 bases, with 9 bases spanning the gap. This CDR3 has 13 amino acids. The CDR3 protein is CAWSERVHQPQHF. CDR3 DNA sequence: TGTGCCTGGAGTGAGAGGGTGCATCAGCCCCAGCATTTT.

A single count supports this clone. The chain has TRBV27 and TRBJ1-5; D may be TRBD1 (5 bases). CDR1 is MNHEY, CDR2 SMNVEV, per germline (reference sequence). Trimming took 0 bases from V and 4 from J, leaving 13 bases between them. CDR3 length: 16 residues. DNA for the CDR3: TGTGCCAGCAGTTTATCAGGGGTTGGGGAGAATCAGCCCCAGCATTTT. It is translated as CASSLSGVGENQPQHF.

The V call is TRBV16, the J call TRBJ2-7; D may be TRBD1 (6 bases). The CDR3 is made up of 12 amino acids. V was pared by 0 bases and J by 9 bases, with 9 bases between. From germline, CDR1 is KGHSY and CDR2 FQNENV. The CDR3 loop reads CASSQSTGRQYV. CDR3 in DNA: TGTGCCAGCAGCCAATCAACAGGGCGGCAGTACGTC.

The CDR3 sequence: CASSSLAGGLSNEQFF. CDR3 in DNA: TGCGCCAGCAGCTCTCTAGCGGGAGGGCTCAGCAATGAGCAGTTCTTC. The chain combines TRBV4-3 with TRBJ2-1; 12 positions match TRBD2. With V trimmed by 5 bases and J by 6 bases, 8 bases remained unmatched. The CDR3 is 16 residues long. CDR1 is LGHNA, CDR2 YSLEER, per germline.

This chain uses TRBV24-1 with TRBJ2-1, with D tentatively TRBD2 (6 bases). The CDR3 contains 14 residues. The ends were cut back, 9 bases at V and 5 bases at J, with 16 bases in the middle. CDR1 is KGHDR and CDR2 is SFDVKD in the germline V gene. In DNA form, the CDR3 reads TGTGCCACCGGATCCACTAGCAATAACAATGAGCAGTTCTTC. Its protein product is CATGSTSNNNEQFF.

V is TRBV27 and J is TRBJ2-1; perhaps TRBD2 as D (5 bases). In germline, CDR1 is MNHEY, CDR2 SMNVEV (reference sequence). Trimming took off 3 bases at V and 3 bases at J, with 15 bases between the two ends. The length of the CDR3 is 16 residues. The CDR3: CASSFGKAGLYNEQFF. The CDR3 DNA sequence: TGTGCCAGCAGTTTCGGGAAAGCAGGACTCTACAATGAGCAGTTCTTC.

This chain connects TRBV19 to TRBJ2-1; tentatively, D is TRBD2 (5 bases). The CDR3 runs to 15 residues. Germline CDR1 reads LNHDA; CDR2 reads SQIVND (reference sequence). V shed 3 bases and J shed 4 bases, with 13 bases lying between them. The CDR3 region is CASSISSAAYNEQFF. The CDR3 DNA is TGTGCCAGTAGTATTTCCTCAGCGGCTTACAATGAGCAGTTCTTC.

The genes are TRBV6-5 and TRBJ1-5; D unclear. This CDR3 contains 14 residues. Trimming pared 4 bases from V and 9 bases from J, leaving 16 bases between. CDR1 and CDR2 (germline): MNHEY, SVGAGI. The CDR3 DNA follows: TGTGCCAGCAGTTCCACACCCGGGAGGGCGCCCCAGCATTTT. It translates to CASSSTPGRAPQHF.

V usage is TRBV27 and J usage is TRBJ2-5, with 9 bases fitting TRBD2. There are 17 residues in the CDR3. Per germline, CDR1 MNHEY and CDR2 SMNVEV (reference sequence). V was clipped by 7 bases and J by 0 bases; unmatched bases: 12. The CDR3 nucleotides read TGTGCCAGCAACCCCATCCCGCTAGCGGGAAACCAAGAGACCCAGTACTTC. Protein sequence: CASNPIPLAGNQETQYF.

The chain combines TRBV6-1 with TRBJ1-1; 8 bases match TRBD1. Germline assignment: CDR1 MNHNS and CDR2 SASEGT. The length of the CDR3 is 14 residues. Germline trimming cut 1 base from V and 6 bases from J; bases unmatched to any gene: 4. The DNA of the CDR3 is TGTGCCAGCAGTGAAGGACAGGGGTTACCTGAAGCTTTCTTT. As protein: CASSEGQGLPEAFF.

CDR3 nucleotide sequence: TGTGCCAGCATTGGTTTTCGGGGACAGGGCATGATCTACGAGCAGTACGTC. Encoded protein: CASIGFRGQGMIYEQYV. This sequence joins TRBV7-9 and TRBJ2-7; TRBD1 matches at 9 bases. This CDR3 contains 17 residues. Germline CDR1 SEHNR, CDR2 FQNEAQ (reference sequence). Trimming removed 7 bases from V and 3 bases from J; junction bases left unmatched: 16.

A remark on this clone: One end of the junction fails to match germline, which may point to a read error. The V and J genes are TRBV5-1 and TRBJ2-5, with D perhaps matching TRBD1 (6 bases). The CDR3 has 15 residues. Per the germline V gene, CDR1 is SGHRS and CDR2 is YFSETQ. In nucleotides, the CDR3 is TGCGCCAGCAGTTTGGACGGGACACCGGGGGAGACCCAGTACTTC. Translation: CASSLDGTPGETQYF. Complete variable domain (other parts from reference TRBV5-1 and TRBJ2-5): KAGVTQTPRYLIKTRGQQVTLSCSPISGHRSVSWYQQTPGQGLQFLFEYFSETQRNKGNFPGRFSGRQFSNSRSEMNVSTLELGDSALYLCASSLDGTPGETQYFGPGTRLLVL.

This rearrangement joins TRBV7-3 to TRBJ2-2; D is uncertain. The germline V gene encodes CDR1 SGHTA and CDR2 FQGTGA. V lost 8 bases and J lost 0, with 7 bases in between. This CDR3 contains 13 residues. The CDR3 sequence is CASGQSNTGELFF. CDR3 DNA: TGTGCCAGCGGCCAATCGAACACCGGGGAGCTGTTTTTT.

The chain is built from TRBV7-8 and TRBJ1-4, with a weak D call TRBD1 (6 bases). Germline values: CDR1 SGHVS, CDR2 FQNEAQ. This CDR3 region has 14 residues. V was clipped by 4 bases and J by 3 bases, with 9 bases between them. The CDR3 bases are TGTGCCAGCAGCTCGTGGACAGCTAATGAAAAACTGTTTTTT. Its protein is CASSSWTANEKLFF.

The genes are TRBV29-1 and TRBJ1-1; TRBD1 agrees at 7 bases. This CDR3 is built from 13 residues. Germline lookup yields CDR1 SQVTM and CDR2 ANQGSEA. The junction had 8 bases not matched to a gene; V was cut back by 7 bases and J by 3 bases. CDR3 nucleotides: TGCAGCGGGGGGACAGCTGGGGACACTGAAGCTTTCTTT. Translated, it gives CSGGTAGDTEAFF. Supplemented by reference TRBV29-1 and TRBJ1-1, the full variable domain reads SAVISQKPSRDICQRGTSLTIQCQVDSQVTMMFWYRQQPGQSLTLIATANQGSEATYESGFVIDKFPISRPNLTFSTLTVSNMSPEDSSIYLCSGGTAGDTEAFFGQGTRLTVV.

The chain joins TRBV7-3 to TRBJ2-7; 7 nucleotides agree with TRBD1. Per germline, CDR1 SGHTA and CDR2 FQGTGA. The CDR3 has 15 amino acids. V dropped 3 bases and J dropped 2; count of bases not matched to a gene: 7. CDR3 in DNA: TGTGCCAGCAGCTTGACGGCAGGGGGTCCCTACGAGCAGTACGTC. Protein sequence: CASSLTAGGPYEQYV.

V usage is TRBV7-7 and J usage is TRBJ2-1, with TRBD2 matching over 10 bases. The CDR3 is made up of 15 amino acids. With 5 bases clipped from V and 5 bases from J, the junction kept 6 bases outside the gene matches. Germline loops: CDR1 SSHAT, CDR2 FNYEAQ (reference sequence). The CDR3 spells CASSQGTSANNEQFF. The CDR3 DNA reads TGTGCCAGCAGCCAGGGGACTAGCGCGAACAATGAGCAGTTCTTC. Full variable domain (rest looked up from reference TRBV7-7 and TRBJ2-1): GAGVSQSPRYKVTKRGQDVTLRCDPISSHATLYWYQQALGQGPEFLTYFNYEAQPDKSGLPSDRFSAERPEGSISTLTIQRTEQRDSAMYRCASSQGTSANNEQFFGPGTRLTVL.

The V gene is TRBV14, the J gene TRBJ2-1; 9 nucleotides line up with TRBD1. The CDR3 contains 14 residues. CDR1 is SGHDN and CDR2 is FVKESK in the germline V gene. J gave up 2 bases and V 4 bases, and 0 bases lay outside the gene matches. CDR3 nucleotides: TGTGCCAGCAGCCGGACAGGGGCCTACAATGAGCAGTTCTTC. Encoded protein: CASSRTGAYNEQFF.

CDR3 nucleotide sequence: TGTGCCAGCTCCCTCGGACAGCTTGCCTCCTACGAGCAGTACGTC. It is translated as CASSLGQLASYEQYV. The rearrangement uses TRBV18 and TRBJ2-7, with a tentative D call TRBD1 (6 bases). Trimming took off 6 bases at V and 0 bases at J, with 15 bases between the two ends. Per germline, CDR1 KGHSH and CDR2 LQKENI. The CDR3 length is 15 residues.

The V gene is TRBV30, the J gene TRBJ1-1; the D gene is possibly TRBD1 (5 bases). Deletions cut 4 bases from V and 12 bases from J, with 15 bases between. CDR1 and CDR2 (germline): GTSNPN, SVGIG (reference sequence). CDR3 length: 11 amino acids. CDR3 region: CAWKSGTRSFF. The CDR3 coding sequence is TGTGCCTGGAAATCGGGGACCCGGTCTTTCTTT.

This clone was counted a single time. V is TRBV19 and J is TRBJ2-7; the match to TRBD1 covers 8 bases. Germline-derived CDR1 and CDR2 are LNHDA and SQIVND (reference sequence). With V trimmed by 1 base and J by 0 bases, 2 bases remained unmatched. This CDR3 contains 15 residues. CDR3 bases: TGTGCCAGTAGTATAGGGACAGGGAGCTCCTACGAGCAGTACGTC. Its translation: CASSIGTGSSYEQYV.

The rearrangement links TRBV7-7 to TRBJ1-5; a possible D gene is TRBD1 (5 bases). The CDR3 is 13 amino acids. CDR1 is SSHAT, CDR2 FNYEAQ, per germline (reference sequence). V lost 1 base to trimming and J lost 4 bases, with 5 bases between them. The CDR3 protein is CASSLGQNQPQHF. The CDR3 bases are TGTGCCAGCAGCTTAGGACAGAATCAGCCCCAGCATTTT.

This CDR3 reads CASSVDWGQPNYGYTF. As DNA, the CDR3 is TGTGCCAGCAGCGTAGATTGGGGTCAGCCTAACTATGGCTACACCTTC. This chain joins TRBV9 and TRBJ1-2; D unresolved. Per the germline V gene, CDR1 is SGDLS and CDR2 is YYNGEE. V was pared by 0 bases and J by 0 bases, with 12 bases between. The CDR3 loop spans 16 amino acids.

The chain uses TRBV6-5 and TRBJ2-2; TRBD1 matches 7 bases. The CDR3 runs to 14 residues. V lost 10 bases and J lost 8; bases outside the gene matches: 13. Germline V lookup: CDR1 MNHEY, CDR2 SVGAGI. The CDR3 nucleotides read TGTGCCACCCTGCGAGGGGGCCAGGTTGGGGAGCTGTTTTTT. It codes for CATLRGGQVGELFF.

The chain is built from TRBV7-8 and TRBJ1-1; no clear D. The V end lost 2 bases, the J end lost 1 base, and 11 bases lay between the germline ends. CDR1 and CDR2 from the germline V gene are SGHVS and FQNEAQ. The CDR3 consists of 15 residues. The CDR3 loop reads CASSLSLGGNTEAFF. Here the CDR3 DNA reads TGTGCCAGCAGCTTATCCTTGGGCGGGAACACTGAAGCTTTCTTT.

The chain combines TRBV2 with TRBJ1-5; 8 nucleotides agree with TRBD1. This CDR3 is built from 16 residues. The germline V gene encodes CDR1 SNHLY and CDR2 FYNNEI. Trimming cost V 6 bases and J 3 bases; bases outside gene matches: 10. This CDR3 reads CASRRPGTGINQPQHF. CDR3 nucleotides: TGTGCCAGCAGACGACCTGGGACAGGCATCAATCAGCCCCAGCATTTT.

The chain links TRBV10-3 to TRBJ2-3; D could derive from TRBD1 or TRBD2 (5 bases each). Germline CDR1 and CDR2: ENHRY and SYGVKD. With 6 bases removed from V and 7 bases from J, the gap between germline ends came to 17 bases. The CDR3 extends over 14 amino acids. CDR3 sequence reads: CAISPGRPGNTQYF. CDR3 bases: TGTGCCATCAGCCCGGGACGGCCCGGTAATACGCAGTATTTT.